The 20 T cell receptor beta chains in this list originate from one sample, sequenced in a study of control samples from healthy donors and cancer patients. Produced via immunoSEQ multiplex PCR; TCRdb's table is partial and in-frame only. This sample has 100,000 to 150,000 clones; approximately 92% occur once, and the top ten carry around 5.8%. What was sequenced was blood. The receptors originated from a man aged 18 to 30 in good health.

This chain links TRBV7-9 with TRBJ2-6, with D possibly TRBD2 on 5 matching bases. The CDR3 spans 16 residues. Germline V gene lookup returns CDR1 SEHNR and CDR2 FQNEAQ (reference sequence). The V gene lost 5 bases and the J gene lost 2 bases, with 13 bases spanning the gap. The CDR3 sequence: CASSPPTGTGANVLTF. CDR3 bases: TGTGCCAGCAGCCCTCCAACGGGGACTGGGGCCAACGTCCTGACTTTC. The whole variable domain, filled in from reference TRBV7-9 and TRBJ2-6, reads DTGVSQNPRHKITKRGQNVTFRCDPISEHNRLYWYRQTLGQGPEFLTYFQNEAQLEKSRLLSDRFSAERPKGSFSTLEIQRTEQGDSAMYLCASSPPTGTGANVLTFGAGSRLTVL.

The V gene is TRBV7-9, the J gene TRBJ1-4; 8 bases line up with TRBD1. The length of the CDR3 is 15 residues. Germline-derived CDR1 and CDR2 are SEHNR and FQNEAQ (reference sequence). After removal of 5 bases from V and 7 bases from J, the junction contained 9 bases not matched to a gene. CDR3 protein: CASSRDRGGLEKLFF. The DNA of the CDR3 is TGTGCCAGCAGCCGAGACAGGGGAGGACTTGAAAAACTGTTTTTT.

The chain couples TRBV30 to TRBJ1-1; D remains ambiguous. V was shortened by 3 bases and J by 4 bases, with 12 bases between the two germline ends. Germline CDR1 reads GTSNPN; CDR2 reads SVGIG (reference sequence). The CDR3 spans 13 residues. CDR3 loop: CAWRRGLATEAFF. The CDR3 DNA follows: TGTGCCTGGAGACGCGGTCTCGCCACTGAAGCTTTCTTT. Drawing the rest from reference TRBV30 and TRBJ1-1, the complete variable domain is SQTIHQWPATLVQPVGSPLSLECTVEGTSNPNLYWYRQAAGRGLQLLFYSVGIGQISSEVPQNLSASRPQDRQFILSSKKLLLSDSGFYLCAWRRGLATEAFFGQGTRLTVV.

This clone was picked up one time. The CDR3 reads CASSTIAGYEQYF. The CDR3 DNA is TGCGCCAGCAGCACGATCGCAGGATACGAGCAGTACTTC. V is TRBV5-1 and J is TRBJ2-7, with D uncertain. Trimming stripped 4 bases from V and 4 bases from J, with 12 bases between. The V gene's germline CDR1 is SGHRS and CDR2 YFSETQ. CDR3 length: 13 residues.

This chain uses TRBV6-5 with TRBJ2-3, with 8 nucleotides matching TRBD2. The J segment lost 0 bases and the V segment lost 8 bases, leaving 7 bases of the junction unmatched. There are 15 residues in the CDR3. Germline V lookup: CDR1 MNHEY, CDR2 SVGAGI. This chain's CDR3 is CASPRTSLSTDTQYF. The CDR3 coding sequence is TGTGCCAGCCCCCGGACTAGCCTTAGCACAGATACGCAGTATTTT.

V is TRBV19 and J is TRBJ1-2; a possible D gene is TRBD1 (5 bases). Germline CDR1 LNHDA, CDR2 SQIVND (reference sequence). The CDR3 sequence is 13 residues long. V was clipped by 4 bases and J by 5 bases, with 11 bases between them. The CDR3 region is CASSSGGPYGYTF. The DNA of the CDR3 is TGTGCCAGTAGTAGCGGGGGACCGTATGGCTACACCTTC.

CDR3 residues: CAISGGQGTEAFF. DNA of the CDR3: TGTGCCATCAGTGGGGGACAGGGCACTGAAGCTTTCTTT. This chain uses TRBV10-3 with TRBJ1-1; TRBD1 agrees at 9 bases. Looked up from germline, CDR1 is ENHRY and CDR2 is SYGVKD. The trim removed 4 bases at V and 4 bases at J, leaving 1 base unmatched. The CDR3 is 13 residues long.

In the case of this clone: At one end the junction does not follow the germline gene, possibly because of a read error. The rearrangement uses TRBV14 and TRBJ2-7, with D possibly TRBD2 on 6 matching bases. Germline CDR1 is SGHDN and CDR2 is FVKESK. This CDR3 has 14 residues. The CDR3 here is CASNQRRLAYEQYF. The CDR3 nucleotides are TGTGCCAGCAACCAAAGGAGACTAGCCTACGAGCAGTACTTC.

The chain has TRBV11-2 and TRBJ1-1, with D unclear. In germline, CDR1 is SGHAT, CDR2 FQNNGV. The CDR3 has 11 amino acids. The V gene lost 3 bases and the J gene lost 7 bases, with 6 bases spanning the gap. The CDR3 sequence is CASSFRGEAFF. CDR3 sequence (DNA): TGTGCCAGCAGCTTCAGAGGTGAAGCTTTCTTT.

V is TRBV3-1 (or the pseudogene TRBV3-2) and J is TRBJ1-6; D unclear. The CDR3 is made up of 15 amino acids. Trimming stripped 3 bases from V and 0 bases from J, with 6 bases between. Germline V lookup: CDR1 LGHDT, CDR2 YNNKEL (reference sequence). DNA of the CDR3: TGTGCCAGCAGCCACGGGAGCTCCTATAATTCACCCCTCCACTTT. Amino acids: CASSHGSSYNSPLHF.

The rearrangement joins TRBV7-9 to TRBJ2-2; a weak D match, TRBD1 (6 bases). Per germline, CDR1 SEHNR and CDR2 FQNEAQ (reference sequence). Between the trimmed V and J ends, which lost 5 bases and 2 bases, there was a span of 12 bases. The CDR3 sequence is 15 residues long. The CDR3 loop reads CASSIRQVNTGELFF. The CDR3 coding sequence is TGTGCCAGCAGCATCAGACAGGTTAACACCGGGGAGCTGTTTTTT.

The chain combines TRBV5-6 with TRBJ1-1; the D is unclear. CDR3 length equals 14 residues. Germline V gene sequence: CDR1 SGHDT, CDR2 YYEEEE. Deletions cut 4 bases from V and 7 bases from J, with 17 bases between. CDR3 nucleotides: TGTGCCAGCAGCACCCATCCGAGCCTCGGTGAAGCTTTCTTT. This sequence encodes CASSTHPSLGEAFF. Complete variable domain (other parts from reference TRBV5-6 and TRBJ1-1): DAGVTQSPTHLIKTRGQQVTLRCSPKSGHDTVSWYQQALGQGPQFIFQYYEEEERQRGNFPDRFSGHQFPNYSSELNVNALLLGDSALYLCASSTHPSLGEAFFGQGTRLTVV.

This rearrangement joins TRBV4-2 to TRBJ2-7; 11 bases match TRBD2. V was pared by 2 bases and J by 1 base, with 4 bases of the junction left unmatched. This CDR3 contains 16 residues. Germline lookup yields CDR1 LGHNA and CDR2 YNFKEQ. CDR3 sequence (DNA): TGTGCCAGCAGCCAACTGACTAGCGGGGATTCCTACGAGCAGTACTTC. Protein: CASSQLTSGDSYEQYF.

Regarding this clone: The sample contains more than one DNA sequence encoding this CDR3. The chain joins TRBV6-5 to TRBJ1-3; 7 bases match TRBD1. The CDR3 extends over 13 amino acids. Germline CDR1 MNHEY, CDR2 SVGAGI. The V segment lost 5 bases and the J segment 3 bases; nucleotides outside the gene matches: 1. CDR3 bases: TGTGCCAGCAGTCGGGACAGTGGAAACACCATATATTTT. Protein sequence: CASSRDSGNTIYF.

V and J are TRBV7-2 and TRBJ2-3, with 8 bases matching TRBD2. CDR3 size: 18 residues. From germline, CDR1 is SGHTA and CDR2 FQGNSA. With V trimmed by 5 bases and J by 0 bases, 13 bases remained unmatched. In DNA form, the CDR3 reads TGTGCCAGCAGCCGGGGGCCGGGGGGGAGAACTAGCACAGATACGCAGTATTTT. This translates into CASSRGPGGRTSTDTQYF.

Turning to this clone: The sample has other DNA sequences that encode this CDR3 too. CDR3 nucleotide sequence: TGTGCCAGCGGAGAGACGGGGGGGTACAATGAGCAGTTCTTC. It specifies CASGETGGYNEQFF. The rearrangement links TRBV9 to TRBJ2-1; 8 bases line up with TRBD2. Trimming removed 7 bases from V and 4 bases from J; junction bases left unmatched: 7. The CDR3 is 14 residues long. CDR1 and CDR2 (germline): SGDLS, YYNGEE. The variable domain in full, completed from reference TRBV9 and TRBJ2-1, reads DSGVTQTPKHLITATGQRVTLRCSPRSGDLSVYWYQQSLDQGLQFLIQYYNGEERAKGNILERFSAQQFPDLHSELNLSSLELGDSALYFCASGETGGYNEQFFGPGTRLTVL.

The V and J genes are TRBV6-1 and TRBJ2-5, with D perhaps being TRBD1 or TRBD2 (5 bases each). Trimming took off 0 bases at V and 4 bases at J, with 9 bases between the two ends. The CDR3 is made up of 14 amino acids. The germline V gene has CDR1 MNHNS and CDR2 SASEGT. CDR3 residues: CASSEASGRETQYF. CDR3 nucleotides: TGTGCCAGCAGTGAAGCGTCGGGGCGAGAGACCCAGTACTTC.

The V call is TRBV9, the J call TRBJ1-1, with 10 bases fitting TRBD1. V dropped 3 bases and J dropped 9; count of bases not matched to a gene: 8. The CDR3 spans 14 residues. Germline V gives CDR1 SGDLS, CDR2 YYNGEE. CDR3 sequence: CASSGTDRGAQAFF. The CDR3 coding sequence is TGTGCCAGCAGCGGGACGGACAGGGGGGCACAAGCTTTCTTT.

This sequence joins TRBV6-5 and TRBJ1-2; weak D call: TRBD1 (5 bases). The V and J ends lost 8 bases and 2 bases respectively, with 12 bases between them. This CDR3 region has 13 residues. Looked up from germline, CDR1 is MNHEY and CDR2 is SVGAGI. The DNA for the CDR3 is TGTGCCAGCTCCCCCAGGGAAAACTATGGCTACACCTTC. Encoded protein: CASSPRENYGYTF.

The chain employs TRBV30 and TRBJ1-1, with a possible D match to TRBD1 (5 bases). CDR1 is GTSNPN and CDR2 is SVGIG in the germline V gene (reference sequence). This CDR3 region has 13 residues. The V gene lost 3 bases and the J gene lost 2 bases, with 10 bases spanning the gap. The CDR3: CAWSDSPNTEAFF. The CDR3 nucleotides are TGTGCCTGGAGCGACAGCCCAAACACTGAAGCTTTCTTT.